Listed below are T cell receptor beta chains from one sample, sequenced in a study of cytomegalovirus exposure and HLA in healthy donors. Using immunoSEQ multiplex PCR, the repertoire was profiled, and TCRdb retains in-frame clones only, with some absent. The sample records hundreds of thousands of clones, roughly 84% being singletons. The sequencing sample was made of PBMCs. The source of these receptors is a girl aged 10 to 17 in good health and CMV-seronegative. Both conserved end residues are part of each CDR3. D genes are given only for firm matches. Some rows mark clone size as missing; the rest say once, few, many or name a class of expanded clone.

>TRBV10-3|.|TRBJ1-1|.|12
CATTTPDREAFF
TGTGCCACCACTACACCCGACAGGGAAGCTTTCTTT
>TRBV6-1|once|TRBJ2-7|.|11
CASSEWSEQYF
TGTGCCAGCAGTGAATGGAGCGAGCAGTACTTC
>TRBV7-9|.|TRBJ1-1|.|14
CASSFLTANTEAFF
TGTGCCAGCAGCTTCCTGACAGCGAACACTGAAGCTTTCTTT
>TRBV9|.|TRBJ1-1|.|15
CASSVKPIGVTEAFF
TGTGCCAGCAGCGTCAAACCCATAGGGGTGACCGAAGCTTTCTTT
>TRBV20-1|.|TRBJ2-1|.|10
CSALYNEQFF
TGCAGTGCTCTATACAATGAGCAGTTCTTC
>TRBV4-1|few|TRBJ2-7|.|13
CASSQVLLYEQYF
TGCGCCAGCAGCCAAGTATTACTTTACGAGCAGTACTTC
>TRBV29-1|.|TRBJ2-1|TRBD2|22
CSVVGGSGDPAFLDFSYNEQFF
TGCAGCGTTGTGGGGGGGTCGGGAGACCCAGCCTTCCTCGACTTTTCCTACAATGAGCAGTTCTTC
>TRBV29-1|.|TRBJ1-2|TRBD1|13
CSVRTGDTYGYTF
TGCAGCGTACGGACAGGGGACACCTATGGCTACACCTTC
>TRBV11-2|.|TRBJ1-2|.|16
CASSLLDSSGFNGYTF
TGTGCCAGCAGCTTGCTGGATTCGTCGGGGTTTAATGGCTACACCTTC
>TRBV4-2|.|TRBJ2-7|.|14
CASSQEQVRYEQYF
TGTGCCAGCAGCCAAGAACAGGTCCGATACGAGCAGTACTTC
>TRBV15|.|TRBJ1-3|.|17
CATSRDSGTISGNTIYF
TGTGCCACCAGCAGAGATAGTGGTACCATCTCTGGAAACACCATATATTTT
>TRBV4-2|.|TRBJ2-3|.|16
CASSPLSQGTTDTQYF
TGTGCCAGCAGCCCCCTCTCACAGGGAACTACAGATACGCAGTATTTT
>TRBV19|.|TRBJ2-3|.|13
CASTGGTADTQYF
TGTGCCAGTACCGGCGGGACCGCAGATACGCAGTATTTT
>TRBV5-4|.|TRBJ1-6|.|17
CASSGASDLPHNSPLHF
TGTGCCAGCAGCGGAGCCAGTGATCTTCCCCATAATTCACCCCTCCACTTT
>TRBV5-1|.|TRBJ2-1|.|13
CASSLGLYNEQFF
TGCGCCAGCAGCTTGGGACTTTACAATGAGCAGTTCTTC
>TRBV19|.|TRBJ1-5|.|13
CASSLESNQPQHF
TGTGCCAGTAGTCTCGAGAGCAATCAGCCCCAGCATTTT
>TRBV7-9|.|TRBJ2-5|TRBD1|15
CASSPWLGTGETQYF
TGTGCCAGCAGCCCTTGGTTAGGGACAGGGGAGACCCAGTACTTC
>TRBV15|.|TRBJ1-4|.|16
CATSRAARGSNEKLFF
TGTGCCACCAGCAGAGCTGCCAGGGGTTCTAATGAAAAACTGTTTTTT
>TRBV19|.|TRBJ1-1|TRBD1|19
CASSIRGPGQGVGNTEAFF
TGTGCCAGTAGTATTCGGGGCCCGGGACAGGGGGTCGGAAACACTGAAGCTTTCTTT
>TRBV9|.|TRBJ2-7|TRBD2|15
CASSPRLAGVYEQYF
TGTGCCAGCAGCCCCCGACTAGCGGGAGTATACGAGCAGTACTTC
>TRBV5-4|few|TRBJ1-1|TRBD1|12
CASSPTGHEAFF
TGTGCCAGCAGCCCGACAGGGCATGAAGCTTTCTTT
>TRBV18|.|TRBJ2-5|TRBD2|17
CASSLLGLAPNQETQYF
TGTGCCAGCTCACTTCTAGGACTAGCGCCTAACCAAGAGACCCAGTACTTC
>TRBV9|.|TRBJ2-2|TRBD1|15
CASSASRDRGWELFF
TGTGCCAGCAGCGCGTCCCGGGACAGGGGTTGGGAGCTGTTTTTT
>TRBV9|.|TRBJ1-3|.|12
CASSGSGNTIYF
TGTGCCAGCAGCGGGAGTGGGAACACCATATATTTT
>TRBV30|.|TRBJ1-6|.|14
CAWTGQGLYSPLHF
TGTGCCTGGACGGGCCAGGGTCTTTATTCACCCCTCCACTTT
>TRBV6-1|.|TRBJ2-7|.|12
CASSGNRREQYF
TGTGCCAGCAGTGGGAATAGGAGGGAGCAGTACTTC
>TRBV11-2|.|TRBJ2-5|.|18
CASSRNKLAGGLVETQYF
TGTGCCAGCAGCCGCAATAAACTAGCTGGGGGATTGGTGGAGACCCAGTACTTC
>TRBV6-5|.|TRBJ2-7|.|13
CASSGTASYEQYF
TGTGCCAGCAGTGGTACAGCCTCCTACGAGCAGTACTTC
>TRBV28|once|TRBJ2-5|TRBD2|16
CASTSGLAGEQETQYF
TGTGCCAGCACCTCCGGACTAGCGGGGGAGCAAGAGACCCAGTACTTC
>TRBV28|.|TRBJ2-7|.|16
CASSSGGSLKPYEQYF
TGTGCCAGCAGTTCCGGAGGCAGTCTCAAGCCCTACGAGCAGTACTTC
>TRBV10-3|few|TRBJ2-7|TRBD1|17
CAISEKIRDRGGYEQYF
TGTGCCATCAGTGAAAAGATCAGAGACAGGGGAGGCTACGAGCAGTACTTC
>TRBV30|.|TRBJ1-6|.|14
CAWSVLAYNSPLHF
TGTGCCTGGAGTGTACTCGCCTATAATTCACCCCTCCACTTT
>TRBV7-8|.|TRBJ2-3|TRBD2|16
CASSLKGGGDTDTQYF
TGTGCCAGCAGCTTAAAAGGTGGGGGGGACACAGATACGCAGTATTTT
>TRBV9|.|TRBJ1-6|TRBD1|15
CASSVRDRDNSPLHF
TGTGCCAGCAGCGTACGGGACAGGGACAATTCACCCCTCCACTTT
>TRBV7-9|.|TRBJ1-3|.|17
CSSSHPRVTGHGNTIYF
TGTTCCAGCAGCCACCCAAGGGTGACAGGCCATGGAAACACCATATATTTT
>TRBV9|.|TRBJ2-1|TRBD2|17
CASSKGLAGGPGNEQFF
TGTGCCAGCAGCAAGGGACTAGCGGGGGGGCCGGGCAATGAGCAGTTCTTC
>TRBV18|.|TRBJ1-1|.|12
CASFTPGVEAFF
TGTGCCAGCTTCACCCCAGGGGTCGAAGCTTTCTTT
>TRBV7-9|.|TRBJ2-5|.|11
CASSSGETQYF
TGTGCCAGCAGCTCGGGAGAGACCCAGTACTTC
>TRBV18|.|TRBJ2-5|.|13
CASSPWQGETQYF
TGTGCCAGCTCACCGTGGCAGGGAGAGACCCAGTACTTC
>TRBV9|.|TRBJ1-2|.|15
CASSAETPVLYGYTF
TGTGCCAGCAGCGCAGAGACTCCTGTTCTCTATGGCTACACCTTC
>TRBV4-2|.|TRBJ2-5|.|16
CASSQESGAAQETQYF
TGTGCCAGCAGCCAAGAATCGGGAGCGGCCCAAGAGACCCAGTACTTC
>TRBV30|.|TRBJ2-7|.|20
CAWSVRRTGKRGGWGYEQYF
TGTGCCTGGAGTGTACGGAGGACAGGGAAGAGGGGGGGGTGGGGCTACGAGCAGTACTTC
>TRBV5-1|.|TRBJ1-6|.|17
CASSRAVRSSYNSPLHF
TGCGCCAGCAGCCGCGCGGTGAGGAGCTCCTATAATTCACCCCTCCACTTT
>TRBV28|.|TRBJ1-6|.|14
CASSPRMYNSPLHF
TGTGCCAGCAGTCCCAGGATGTATAATTCACCCCTCCACTTT